These T cell receptor beta chains were read from a single sample in a study of blood T cells in healthy people across ages. TCRdb recomputed calls from the 5' RACE reads with MiXCR, one row per CDR3 protein. The data hold some 560,000 distinct CDR3 sequences, with roughly a quarter observed a single time. These data were also filed under a second study, of T cells of mothers and their children.

The sample consisted of blood. These receptor sequences come from a boy aged 2 to 10 in good health. Both conserved end residues are part of each CDR3. The D gene is left open where the match is weak. Clone size is not always given. Where it is, it says once, few, many or a class for expanded clones.

D: TRBD2
V: TRBV12-3/TRBV12-4
length: 16
J: TRBJ2-2
size: NA
DNA: TGTGCCAGCAGTTTCTTGCGGGGGACGAACACCGGGGAGCTGTTTTTT
CDR3: CASSFLRGTNTGELFF

D: TRBD2
V: TRBV7-2
length: 17
J: TRBJ2-3
size: few
DNA: TGTGCCAGCAGCTCCGGGACTAGCGGGCCTAGCACAGATACGCAGTATTTT
CDR3: CASSSGTSGPSTDTQYF

D: NA
V: TRBV9
length: 15
J: TRBJ2-5
size: NA
DNA: TGTGCCAGCAGGAGGGGGGAATTGGAGAGAGAGACCCAGTACTTC
CDR3: CASRRGELERETQYF

D: NA
V: TRBV29-1
length: 11
J: TRBJ2-5
size: NA
DNA: TGCAGCGCAGGAACCAGGGAGACCCAGTACTTC
CDR3: CSAGTRETQYF

D: TRBD1
V: TRBV29-1
length: 13
J: TRBJ2-1
size: NA
DNA: TGCAGCGCAGGGACAGGGTCCTACAATGAGCAGTTCTTC
CDR3: CSAGTGSYNEQFF

D: NA
V: TRBV7-9
length: 14
J: TRBJ2-5
size: NA
DNA: TGTGCCAGCAGCCCAGGACGGCTTAAAGAGACCCAGTACTTC
CDR3: CASSPGRLKETQYF

D: NA
V: TRBV14
length: 15
J: TRBJ1-6
size: NA
DNA: TGTGCCAGCAGCCAATATCGGACTAGGAATTCACCCCTCCACTTT
CDR3: CASSQYRTRNSPLHF

D: TRBD2
V: TRBV20-1
length: 16
J: TRBJ2-5
size: NA
DNA: TGCAGTGCTAGAGGGCTAGCGGGAGTATTTCGAGAGACCCAGTACTTC
CDR3: CSARGLAGVFRETQYF

D: NA
V: TRBV7-2
length: 13
J: TRBJ2-5
size: NA
DNA: TGTGCCAGCAGCTTAGGCAAGGTGGAGACCCAGTACTTC
CDR3: CASSLGKVETQYF

D: NA
V: TRBV7-9
length: 18
J: TRBJ2-4
size: few
DNA: TGTGCCAGCAGCTTATTGACAGCTCCGGCTCTAGCCAAAAACATTCAGTACTTC
CDR3: CASSLLTAPALAKNIQYF

D: NA
V: TRBV6-5
length: 13
J: TRBJ2-3
size: few
DNA: TGTGCCAGCAGACTAGCTTCCACAGATACGCAGTATTTT
CDR3: CASRLASTDTQYF

D: NA
V: TRBV15
length: 13
J: TRBJ1-2
size: few
DNA: TGTGCCACCAGCACGGGGGGCCCCTATGGCTACACCTTC
CDR3: CATSTGGPYGYTF

D: NA
V: TRBV21-1
length: 14
J: TRBJ2-1
size: NA
DNA: TGTGCCAGCAGCAAAAGAAGGAGCGACAATGAGCAGTTCTTC
CDR3: CASSKRRSDNEQFF

D: NA
V: TRBV14
length: 17
J: TRBJ2-1
size: many
DNA: TGTGCCAGCAGCCAAGGTTCCCTCCGGAGCATTGGAAATGAGCAGTTCTTC
CDR3: CASSQGSLRSIGNEQFF

D: TRBD2
V: TRBV2
length: 15
J: TRBJ2-3
size: few
DNA: TGTGCCAGCAGTGACGCTAGCGGGGGTACAGATACGCAGTATTTT
CDR3: CASSDASGGTDTQYF

D: NA
V: TRBV27
length: 14
J: TRBJ2-1
size: NA
DNA: TGTGCCAGCAGTTTAGGAGGGAATAACAATGAGCAGTTCTTC
CDR3: CASSLGGNNNEQFF

D: TRBD1
V: TRBV18
length: 17
J: TRBJ2-3
size: NA
DNA: TGTGCCAGTTCACCTGACTGGGACAGGGGAAGTACAGATACGCAGTATTTT
CDR3: CASSPDWDRGSTDTQYF

D: NA
V: TRBV12-3/TRBV12-4
length: 13
J: TRBJ1-1
size: NA
DNA: TGTGCCAGCAGTTTAGTAGGGGGGCTTGAAGCTTTCTTT
CDR3: CASSLVGGLEAFF

D: NA
V: TRBV20-1
length: 11
J: TRBJ2-7
size: NA
DNA: TGCAGTGCTGGGGGCCCCTCGGAGCAGTACTTC
CDR3: CSAGGPSEQYF

D: TRBD1
V: TRBV20-1
length: 13
J: TRBJ2-7
size: NA
DNA: TGCAGTGCTAGGGGACAGAGGGGGTGGGAGCAGTACTTC
CDR3: CSARGQRGWEQYF

D: TRBD2
V: TRBV2
length: 15
J: TRBJ2-3
size: few
DNA: TGTGCCAGCACAGGAGCGGGAGGTCTCTCAGATACGCAGTATTTT
CDR3: CASTGAGGLSDTQYF

D: TRBD2
V: TRBV6-2/TRBV6-3
length: 15
J: TRBJ2-3
size: NA
DNA: TGTGCCAGCATTCCGAGCGGGAGGGGCACAGATACGCAGTATTTT
CDR3: CASIPSGRGTDTQYF

D: TRBD2
V: TRBV7-2
length: 15
J: TRBJ2-5
size: NA
DNA: TGTGCCAGCAGCTCCCGCGCTAGCGGGGAAGAGACCCAGTACTTC
CDR3: CASSSRASGEETQYF

D: NA
V: TRBV9
length: 14
J: TRBJ2-5
size: few
DNA: TGTGCCAGCAGCGTAAATGACCTTCAAGAGACCCAGTACTTC
CDR3: CASSVNDLQETQYF

D: NA
V: TRBV7-3
length: 16
J: TRBJ2-5
size: many
DNA: TGTGCCAGCAGCTTAAATGTTAGGGGGACGCAAGAGACCCAGTACTTC
CDR3: CASSLNVRGTQETQYF

D: TRBD2
V: TRBV24-1
length: 15
J: TRBJ2-3
size: few
DNA: TGTGCCACCGCCCCCAGCGGGGGGGTAGGAGATACGCAGTATTTT
CDR3: CATAPSGGVGDTQYF

D: TRBD2
V: TRBV12-5
length: 16
J: TRBJ2-2
size: few
DNA: TGTGCTAGTGGTTTGGGACTAGCGGGAGCCACCGGGGAGCTGTTTTTT
CDR3: CASGLGLAGATGELFF

D: TRBD1
V: TRBV5-1
length: 14
J: TRBJ1-1
size: few
DNA: TGCGCCAGCAGCGTACAGGGGTTAGGCACTGAAGCTTTCTTT
CDR3: CASSVQGLGTEAFF

D: TRBD1
V: TRBV14
length: 19
J: TRBJ1-2
size: NA
DNA: TGTGCCAGCAGCCCACACCACTCGGGACAGGGGGAGCGGGACTATGGCTACACCTTC
CDR3: CASSPHHSGQGERDYGYTF

D: TRBD2
V: TRBV3-1
length: 13
J: TRBJ2-5
size: few
DNA: TGTGCCAGCAGCCAAGAGGGACTAGCGGGAGGATTCTTC
CDR3: CASSQEGLAGGFF

D: NA
V: TRBV9
length: 14
J: TRBJ2-1
size: few
DNA: TGTGCCAGCAGCGTAGAGTCGGGAGTGGGCGAGCAGTTCTTC
CDR3: CASSVESGVGEQFF

D: NA
V: TRBV14
length: 14
J: TRBJ1-2
size: NA
DNA: TGTGCCAGCAGCCAAGCTTCAGCTACCTATGGCTACACCTTC
CDR3: CASSQASATYGYTF

D: NA
V: TRBV20-1
length: 14
J: TRBJ2-7
size: NA
DNA: TGCAGTGCTAGTAAGCAGGTGGTCACCTACGAGCAGTACTTC
CDR3: CSASKQVVTYEQYF

D: NA
V: TRBV5-1
length: 13
J: TRBJ2-5
size: NA
DNA: TGCGCCAGCAGCTTGACAGGACAAGAGACCCAGCACTTC
CDR3: CASSLTGQETQHF

D: TRBD1
V: TRBV29-1
length: 13
J: TRBJ1-2
size: few
DNA: TGCAGCGTACCCGGACAGGGGGAATATGGCTACACCTTC
CDR3: CSVPGQGEYGYTF

D: NA
V: TRBV5-1
length: 14
J: TRBJ1-4
size: NA
DNA: TGCGCCAGCAGCTTGGCTCATGGAGATGAAAAACTGTTTTTT
CDR3: CASSLAHGDEKLFF

D: NA
V: TRBV10-3
length: 15
J: TRBJ2-5
size: NA
DNA: TGTGCCATCAGTGATGTGTCCGGGGCACAAGAGACCCAGTACTTC
CDR3: CAISDVSGAQETQYF

D: TRBD1
V: TRBV10-3
length: 13
J: TRBJ1-1
size: few
DNA: TGTGCCATCAGGGGACAGATGAACACTGAAGCTTTCTTT
CDR3: CAIRGQMNTEAFF

D: NA
V: TRBV12-3/TRBV12-4
length: 14
J: TRBJ2-5
size: few
DNA: TGTGCCAGCAGTTTATATACAGCGGGAGAGACCCAGTACTTC
CDR3: CASSLYTAGETQYF

D: NA
V: TRBV25-1
length: 14
J: TRBJ1-1
size: few
DNA: TGTGCCAGCAGTGACGGCGGGGGGCAGACTGAAGCTTTCTTT
CDR3: CASSDGGGQTEAFF

D: NA
V: TRBV29-1
length: 13
J: TRBJ1-5
size: few
DNA: TGCAGCGTTGAATTGACAGCACTGGGGCCCCAGCATTTT
CDR3: CSVELTALGPQHF

D: NA
V: TRBV7-9
length: 11
J: TRBJ2-5
size: NA
DNA: TGTGCCAGCAGCTTTGACGAGACCCAGTACTTC
CDR3: CASSFDETQYF

D: NA
V: TRBV7-9
length: 13
J: TRBJ1-1
size: NA
DNA: TGTGCCAGCAGCTTAGAGGGCCGTACTGAAGCTTTCTTT
CDR3: CASSLEGRTEAFF

D: TRBD2
V: TRBV7-9
length: 13
J: TRBJ2-7
size: NA
DNA: TGTGCCATGGCCCCGACTAGCGGCTACGAGCAGTACTTC
CDR3: CAMAPTSGYEQYF

D: TRBD2
V: TRBV7-2
length: 16
J: TRBJ2-7
size: few
DNA: TGTGCCAGCAGCTTAGAAATCCTAGCGGGAGGGTCCGAGCAGTACTTC
CDR3: CASSLEILAGGSEQYF

D: TRBD2
V: TRBV6-1
length: 15
J: TRBJ2-5
size: NA
DNA: TGTGCCAGCAAAACAGTAGCGGGGTTCGTTGAGACCCAGTACTTC
CDR3: CASKTVAGFVETQYF

D: NA
V: TRBV7-2
length: 14
J: TRBJ2-7
size: few
DNA: TGTGCCAGCAGCTTAGGTGGAAAGGCGGACGAGCAGTACTTC
CDR3: CASSLGGKADEQYF

D: NA
V: TRBV7-2
length: 16
J: TRBJ1-1
size: few
DNA: TGTGCCAGCAGCTTAGTAGGCGGCGCCATGAACACTGAAGCTTTCTTT
CDR3: CASSLVGGAMNTEAFF

D: TRBD2
V: TRBV7-8
length: 15
J: TRBJ2-1
size: few
DNA: TGTGCCAGCAGCTTTCTAGCGGCCGCCTACAATGAGCAGTTCTTC
CDR3: CASSFLAAAYNEQFF

D: NA
V: TRBV20-1
length: 15
J: TRBJ1-4
size: NA
DNA: TGCAGTGCTAGTGGTTCTGGGACACAGAATGAAAAACTGTTTTTT
CDR3: CSASGSGTQNEKLFF

D: NA
V: TRBV9
length: 15
J: TRBJ2-5
size: few
DNA: TGTGCCAGCAGCGAGCGACAGTCTTCTCAGGAGACCCAGTGCTTC
CDR3: CASSERQSSQETQCF

D: NA
V: TRBV3-1
length: 15
J: TRBJ2-4
size: NA
DNA: TGTGCCAGCAGCCGTCAGGACCTAGCCAAAAACATTCAGTACTTC
CDR3: CASSRQDLAKNIQYF

D: TRBD2
V: TRBV20-1
length: 18
J: TRBJ2-1
size: few
DNA: TGCAGTGCTAGAGGGGGTTGGGCTAGCGGGAGGTCGGTCAATGAGCAGTTCTTC
CDR3: CSARGGWASGRSVNEQFF

D: TRBD2
V: TRBV27
length: 20
J: TRBJ2-1
size: few
DNA: TGTGCCAGCAGTCCACCGGGACGGTGGGGACTAGCGGGATACTACAATGAGCAGTTCTTC
CDR3: CASSPPGRWGLAGYYNEQFF

D: NA
V: TRBV5-1
length: 15
J: TRBJ2-3
size: NA
DNA: TGCGCCAGCAGCTTGGCCTTTCGGGGCTCAGATACGCAGTATTTT
CDR3: CASSLAFRGSDTQYF